Listed here are 31 T cell receptor beta chains from one sample, sequenced in a study of CD8+ T cells in alopecia areata. Extracted from the samples, RNA was reverse transcribed into cDNA to serve as the sequencing template. This table comes from immunoSEQ multiplex PCR, and its TCRdb copy is limited to in-frame clones, with some not included. The sample yields 180,000 or so clones, approximately 49% seen once. Treatment in this sample: oral pan-JAK inhibitor, 5-10 mg twice daily. Sequencing used CD8+ T cells sorted from blood, obtained around week 54, from a patient treated with tofacitinib. Receptors were obtained from a human donor with alopecia areata.

The J gene is TRBJ2-7, the V gene TRBV6-6; D uncertain. V was trimmed by 7 bases and J by 5 bases, leaving 9 bases between them. Germline CDR1 MNHNY, CDR2 SVGAGI (reference sequence). The CDR3 has 11 residues. The CDR3 DNA follows: TGTGCCAGCACCCTAGAGCACGAGCAGTACTTC. It codes for CASTLEHEQYF.

The chain recombines TRBV6-5 with TRBJ2-1; a possible D gene is TRBD1 (6 bases). The CDR3 extends over 13 amino acids. V was cut by 8 bases and J by 2 bases, with 10 bases left in between. The germline CDR1 and CDR2 sequences are MNHEY and SVGAGI. CDR3 in DNA: TGTGCCAGCGCACAGGGCGCCTACAATGAGCAGTTCTTC. It encodes CASAQGAYNEQFF.

V usage is TRBV7-9 and J usage is TRBJ1-2, with 9 bases lining up with TRBD1. The CDR3 has 16 residues. The ends lost 5 bases at V and 4 bases at J; junction bases unmatched: 11. Germline lookup yields CDR1 SEHNR and CDR2 FQNEAQ (reference sequence). This CDR3 reads CASSPWTGAVGYGYTF. In nucleotides, the CDR3 is TGTGCCAGCAGCCCTTGGACAGGGGCGGTTGGCTATGGCTACACCTTC.

V gene TRBV25-1 combines with J gene TRBJ1-1, with TRBD1 as a possible D gene (6 bases). Germline V gene sequence: CDR1 MGHDK, CDR2 SYGVNS. The CDR3 runs to 14 residues. Trimming stripped 6 bases from V and 2 bases from J, with 13 bases between. CDR3 sequence (DNA): TGTGCCAGCAGCCTGGGGGCTGGTAACACTGAAGCTTTCTTT. It specifies CASSLGAGNTEAFF.

The chain joins TRBV20-1 to TRBJ2-7, with unresolved D. V was shortened by 6 bases and J by 3 bases, with 9 bases between the two germline ends. CDR1 and CDR2 from the germline V gene are DFQATT and SNEGSKA (reference sequence). The CDR3 contains 11 residues. CDR3 nucleotides: TGCAGTGCGGGTAGGATCTACGAGCAGTACTTC. As protein: CSAGRIYEQYF.

This sequence joins TRBV9 and TRBJ2-7, with no clear D. The germline V gene has CDR1 SGDLS and CDR2 YYNGEE. The CDR3 has 15 amino acids. Trimming stripped 0 bases from V and 0 bases from J, with 10 bases between. The CDR3 DNA follows: TGTGCCAGCAGCGTAGCTCCGGGCCACTCCTACGAGCAGTACTTC. This sequence encodes CASSVAPGHSYEQYF.

The CDR3 DNA sequence: TGCGCCAGCAGCTTGGTTAGGGGGACGACACCCCTCCACTTT. This translates into CASSLVRGTTPLHF. V usage is TRBV5-1 and J usage is TRBJ1-6, with D tentatively TRBD1 (6 bases). The CDR3 is 14 amino acids. V dropped 0 bases and J dropped 11 bases, with 12 bases sitting between them. Germline lookup yields CDR1 SGHRS and CDR2 YFSETQ.

The rearrangement links TRBV30 to TRBJ1-1, with D possibly matching TRBD1 (6 bases). The V gene lost 3 bases and the J gene lost 5 bases, with 13 bases spanning the gap. CDR1 and CDR2 from the germline V gene are GTSNPN and SVGIG (reference sequence). The CDR3 sequence is 13 residues long. Written as DNA, the CDR3 is TGTGCCTGGAGCCGGGGGGCGAGGACTGAAGCTTTCTTT. Its protein product is CAWSRGARTEAFF.

V usage is TRBV4-1 and J usage is TRBJ1-5, with 8 bases lining up with TRBD1. CDR1 and CDR2 from the germline V gene are MGHRA and YSYEKL. V shed 1 base, J shed 3 bases, and the junction held 2 bases outside the gene matches. The CDR3 is 15 residues long. The CDR3: CASSQGTGPNQPQHF. As DNA, the CDR3 is TGCGCCAGCAGCCAAGGGACAGGGCCCAATCAGCCCCAGCATTTT.

V gene TRBV30 combines with J gene TRBJ1-6, with 9 bases matching TRBD1. CDR1 and CDR2 from the germline V gene are GTSNPN and SVGIG (reference sequence). The CDR3 sequence is 15 residues long. Trimming took 0 bases from V and 6 from J; bases not matched to a gene: 3. CDR3 in amino acids: CAWSVPDRGNSPLHF. CDR3 DNA: TGTGCCTGGAGTGTACCGGACAGGGGTAATTCACCCCTCCACTTT.

This clone was counted only a few times. The chain links TRBV4-1 to TRBJ1-6, with TRBD1 as a possible D gene (5 bases). With 1 base removed from V and 7 bases from J, the gap between germline ends came to 11 bases. CDR1 is MGHRA, CDR2 YSYEKL, per germline. This CDR3 contains 15 residues. The CDR3 protein is CASSQGQNRNSPLHF. The CDR3 DNA follows: TGCGCCAGCAGCCAAGGACAGAATAGGAATTCACCCCTCCACTTT.

V gene TRBV13 combines with J gene TRBJ1-1; D perhaps matches TRBD1 (5 bases). V lost 1 base and J 3 bases, leaving 9 bases between the germline ends. This CDR3 is built from 14 residues. CDR1 is PRHDT and CDR2 is FYEKMQ in the germline V gene (reference sequence). For the CDR3, the DNA is TGTGCCAGCAGCTTAGTAGGGGACCACACTGAAGCTTTCTTT. Translation: CASSLVGDHTEAFF. The full variable domain, its missing parts supplied by reference TRBV13 and TRBJ1-1, is AAGVIQSPRHLIKEKRETATLKCYPIPRHDTVYWYQQGPGQDPQFLISFYEKMQSDKGSIPDRFSAQQFSDYHSELNMSSLELGDSALYFCASSLVGDHTEAFFGQGTRLTVV.

This clone was seen a single time. The chain recombines TRBV4-3 with TRBJ2-2, with 7 bases fitting TRBD1. CDR3 size: 15 residues. The V gene end was trimmed by 5 bases and the J gene end by 3 bases; junction bases not matched to a gene: 6. The germline CDR1 and CDR2 sequences are LGHNA and YSLEER. CDR3 DNA sequence: TGCGCCAGCAGCGCACAGGGGAGTGACACCGGGGAGCTGTTTTTT. Protein: CASSAQGSDTGELFF.

The sample holds a few counts of this clone. The chain uses TRBV19 and TRBJ2-3, with TRBD2 identical over 8 bases. CDR3 length: 19 residues. Germline CDR1 LNHDA, CDR2 SQIVND (reference sequence). V lost 0 bases to trimming and J lost 2 bases; unmatched junction nucleotides: 13. CDR3: CASSIELAGAEYHTDTQYF. The CDR3 DNA reads TGTGCCAGTAGTATAGAGCTAGCGGGCGCTGAGTACCACACAGATACGCAGTATTTT.

V is TRBV6-4 and J is TRBJ1-5; no definite D call. The CDR3 length is 13 residues. Germline values: CDR1 MRHNA, CDR2 SNTAGT. Trimming stripped 5 bases from V and 0 bases from J, with 5 bases between. CDR3 residues: CASSFDSNQPQHF. In DNA, the CDR3 is TGTGCCAGCAGTTTCGATAGCAATCAGCCCCAGCATTTT.

V gene TRBV29-1 combines with J gene TRBJ1-4; no definite D call. The length of the CDR3 is 14 residues. The V gene lost 0 bases and the J gene lost 7 bases, with 12 bases spanning the gap. Germline values: CDR1 SQVTM, CDR2 ANQGSEA. The CDR3: CSVEDRAPGEKLFF. In DNA, the CDR3 is TGCAGCGTTGAAGATCGGGCGCCCGGTGAAAAACTGTTTTTT. The full variable domain, its missing parts supplied by reference TRBV29-1 and TRBJ1-4, is SAVISQKPSRDICQRGTSLTIQCQVDSQVTMMFWYRQQPGQSLTLIATANQGSEATYESGFVIDKFPISRPNLTFSTLTVSNMSPEDSSIYLCSVEDRAPGEKLFFGSGTQLSVL.

The chain combines TRBV27 with TRBJ1-1, with unresolved D. The V gene's germline CDR1 is MNHEY and CDR2 SMNVEV (reference sequence). The CDR3 is made up of 16 amino acids. V was trimmed by 0 bases and J by 0 bases, leaving 11 bases between them. In DNA form, the CDR3 reads TGTGCCAGCAGTTTATCTCCAGGAACGATGAACACTGAAGCTTTCTTT. Translation: CASSLSPGTMNTEAFF.

This chain joins TRBV7-3 and TRBJ2-1; no clear D. Trimming shortened V by 4 bases and J by 2 bases, and 6 bases separated the two germline ends. This CDR3 contains 13 residues. Germline V CDR1 and CDR2: SGHTA, FQGTGA. The DNA for the CDR3 is TGTGCCAGCAGCTCTGACACCTACAATGAGCAGTTCTTC. It specifies CASSSDTYNEQFF.

The J gene is TRBJ2-7, the V gene TRBV7-9, with 9 positions matching TRBD1. With 1 base clipped from V and 3 bases from J, the junction kept 1 base outside the gene matches. Germline CDR1 is SEHNR and CDR2 is FQNEAQ (reference sequence). CDR3 length: 14 residues. CDR3 nucleotide sequence: TGTGCCAGCAGCTTAGAGGACAGGGGCTACGAGCAGTACTTC. Residues: CASSLEDRGYEQYF.

CDR3 sequence: CASSPPPPGTSQPQHF. CDR3 coding DNA: TGTGCCAGCAGCCCCCCCCCTCCGGGAACGAGTCAGCCCCAGCATTTT. This chain connects TRBV21-1 to TRBJ1-5. TRBV21-1 counts as a pseudogene. The CDR3 has 16 amino acids.

The chain couples TRBV7-2 to TRBJ2-3, with D possibly being TRBD2 (5 bases). Trimming removed 3 bases at V and 2 bases at J, with 15 bases between. Germline V CDR1 and CDR2: SGHTA, FQGNSA. The CDR3 runs 16 residues. The DNA of the CDR3 is TGTGCCAGCAGCTTCGAGGACTTCGCAATCACAGATACGCAGTATTTT. This translates into CASSFEDFAITDTQYF.

The chain is built from TRBV30 and TRBJ1-6; D gene uncertain. The CDR3 is made up of 18 amino acids. Trimming shortened V by 3 bases and J by 7 bases, and 25 bases separated the two germline ends. Germline CDR1 reads GTSNPN; CDR2 reads SVGIG (reference sequence). In DNA form, the CDR3 reads TGTGCCTGGAGCGATTTGGCAATAACGTCCCGCCCGAATTCACCCCTCCACTTT. Encoded protein: CAWSDLAITSRPNSPLHF.

This clone has a single count. This chain uses TRBV28 with TRBJ2-5; unclear D gene. V lost 4 bases and J lost 0, with 6 bases in between. This CDR3 has 13 residues. Germline V gene sequence: CDR1 MDHEN, CDR2 SYDVKM. The CDR3 region is CASSWQNQETQYF. The DNA for the CDR3 is TGTGCCAGCAGTTGGCAGAACCAAGAGACCCAGTACTTC. The full variable domain, its missing parts supplied by reference TRBV28 and TRBJ2-5, is DVKVTQSSRYLVKRTGEKVFLECVQDMDHENMFWYRQDPGLGLRLIYFSYDVKMKEKGDIPEGYSVSREKKERFSLILESASTNQTSMYLCASSWQNQETQYFGPGTRLLVL.

V gene TRBV5-1 combines with J gene TRBJ2-5, with 9 bases aligning to TRBD2. J gave up 2 bases and V 0 bases, and 8 bases lay outside the gene matches. This CDR3 has 17 amino acids. Per the germline V gene, CDR1 is SGHRS and CDR2 is YFSETQ. The CDR3 here is CASSLGPPSGRQETQYF. The DNA for the CDR3 is TGCGCCAGCAGCTTGGGCCCGCCAAGCGGGAGGCAAGAGACCCAGTACTTC.

This clone was seen a few times. Other DNA sequences within the sample encode an identical CDR3. CDR3 nucleotide sequence: TGTGCCAGCAGCTCGTCTCCGTACGAGCAGTACTTC. Its translation is CASSSSPYEQYF. The chain recombines TRBV11-2 with TRBJ2-7; D is ambiguous. The V gene's germline CDR1 is SGHAT and CDR2 FQNNGV. The CDR3 extends over 12 amino acids. Between the trimmed V and J ends, which lost 4 bases and 4 bases, there was a span of 8 bases.

The chain couples TRBV2 to TRBJ2-5, with no clear D. The CDR3 loop spans 12 amino acids. CDR1 is SNHLY and CDR2 is FYNNEI in the germline V gene. Trimming shortened V by 6 bases and J by 2 bases, and 7 bases separated the two germline ends. The CDR3 protein is CASRDGQETQYF. CDR3 DNA: TGTGCCAGCAGGGACGGACAAGAGACCCAGTACTTC.

The chain links TRBV29-1 to TRBJ1-2; TRBD1 might be the D (5 bases). Trimming shortened V by 5 bases and J by 3 bases, and 19 bases separated the two germline ends. CDR1 and CDR2 (germline): SQVTM, ANQGSEA. This CDR3 contains 15 residues. The CDR3 here is CSVPGRGAVDYGYTF. The DNA of the CDR3 is TGCAGCGTTCCCGGACGAGGGGCGGTCGACTATGGCTACACCTTC.

The chain links TRBV4-2 to TRBJ2-5; D possibly corresponds to TRBD2 (6 bases). CDR1 and CDR2 from the germline V gene are LGHNA and YNFKEQ. The CDR3 runs to 17 residues. Trimming stripped 0 bases from V and 0 bases from J, with 14 bases between. CDR3 sequence: CASSQEGGGLYQETQYF. The CDR3 nucleotides are TGTGCCAGCAGCCAAGAGGGTGGGGGACTCTACCAAGAGACCCAGTACTTC.

In its sample, this clone was seen a few times. The chain recombines TRBV7-9 with TRBJ2-7, with 9 positions matching TRBD1. CDR3 length: 13 residues. Germline V gene sequence: CDR1 SEHNR, CDR2 FQNEAQ (reference sequence). V dropped 5 bases and J dropped 5; count of bases not matched to a gene: 4. CDR3 sequence reads: CASSVQGADEQYF. CDR3 nucleotides: TGTGCCAGCAGCGTACAGGGGGCCGACGAGCAGTACTTC.

The J gene is TRBJ2-4, the V gene TRBV11-1; TRBD2 matches 8 bases. J gave up 6 bases and V 2 bases, and 3 bases lay outside the gene matches. The CDR3 is 14 residues long. CDR1 SGHAT and CDR2 FQDESV come from the germline V gene (reference sequence). The CDR3, as DNA: TGTGCCAGCAGCTTACCGAGCGGGGGAAACATTCAGTACTTC. It codes for CASSLPSGGNIQYF.

This clone was observed a few times. This chain joins TRBV7-9 and TRBJ1-5; TRBD1 matches 9 bases. Germline-derived CDR1 and CDR2 are SEHNR and FQNEAQ (reference sequence). The J segment lost 6 bases and the V segment lost 0 bases, leaving 9 bases of the junction unmatched. The CDR3 extends over 17 amino acids. The CDR3 nucleotides are TGTGCCAGCAGCTTAGCATTAGGGGACAGGGTCGGTCAGCCCCAGCATTTT. This translates into CASSLALGDRVGQPQHF.